One and the same sample provided the 2 T cell receptor beta chains below, sequenced in a study of blood T cell repertoires in COVID-19. Some clones are missing from TCRdb's copy, which holds only in-frame ones; the method was immunoSEQ multiplex PCR. Among 90,000 or so clones listed, over 70% were seen once. Material for sequencing was peripheral blood. The receptors come from a human donor in a cohort sampled during active COVID-19.

This clone turned up a few times. The chain combines TRBV6-5 with TRBJ1-3; D is unclear. V was shortened by 8 bases and J by 0 bases, with 8 bases between the two germline ends. Germline V gives CDR1 MNHEY, CDR2 SVGAGI. This CDR3 has 13 amino acids. The DNA for the CDR3 is TGTGCCAGCTCTACAGACTCTGGAAACACCATATATTTT. It translates to CASSTDSGNTIYF.

The rearrangement links TRBV28 to TRBJ1-5, with 8 bases aligning to TRBD1. This CDR3 contains 15 residues. The V gene end was trimmed by 8 bases and the J gene end by 4 bases; junction bases not matched to a gene: 10. Germline CDR1 and CDR2: MDHEN and SYDVKM. The CDR3 coding sequence is TGTGCCAGCTTCAAGAGGGACAGGCCAAATCAGCCCCAGCATTTT. This translates into CASFKRDRPNQPQHF.